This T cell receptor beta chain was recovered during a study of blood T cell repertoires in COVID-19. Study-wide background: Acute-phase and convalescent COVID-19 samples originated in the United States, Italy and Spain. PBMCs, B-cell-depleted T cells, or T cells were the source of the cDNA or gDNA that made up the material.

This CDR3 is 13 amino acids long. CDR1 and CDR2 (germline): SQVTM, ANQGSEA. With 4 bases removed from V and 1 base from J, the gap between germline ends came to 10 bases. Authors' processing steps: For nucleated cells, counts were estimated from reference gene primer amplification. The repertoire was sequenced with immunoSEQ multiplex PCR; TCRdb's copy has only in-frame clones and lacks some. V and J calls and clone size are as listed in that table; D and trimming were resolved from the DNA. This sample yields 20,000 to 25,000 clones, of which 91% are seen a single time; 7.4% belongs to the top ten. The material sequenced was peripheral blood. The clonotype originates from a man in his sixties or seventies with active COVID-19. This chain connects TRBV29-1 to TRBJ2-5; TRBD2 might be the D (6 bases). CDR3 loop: CSVAETSQETQYF. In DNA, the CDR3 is TGCAGCGTTGCAGAGACTAGCCAAGAGACCCAGTACTTC.